The T cell receptor (beta chain) under discussion was sequenced for a study of Ad26.COV2.S vaccination and SARS-CoV-2 variants (dated by TCRdb to 2020 to 2022). For the wider study: Vaccine-arm donors were drawn from COV1001, a multicentre, randomized, double-blind, placebo-controlled phase I-IIa trial of Ad26.COV2.S in healthy adults. The specificity and breadth of SARS-CoV-2-reactive T cell receptors after Ad26.COV2.S vaccination were assessed by TCRbeta repertoire sequencing. Participants in the trial were split at random into five groups of five each, receiving low-dose or high-dose Ad26.COV2.S once or twice, or else placebo on both occasions. Ad26.COV2.S was administered intramuscularly at 5 x 10^10 or 1 x 10^11 viral particles, either as a single shot or as two shots given 56 days apart. Investigators did not know the trial group allocation while performing experiments and assessing outcomes. A total of around 32 samples were included in the TCR-sequenced set, comprising around 19 Ad26.COV2.S vaccine recipients, 5 placebo recipients and 8 SARS-CoV-2 convalescent individuals.

The immunoSEQ Assay was used to sequence TCRbeta CDR3 regions. After extraction, genomic DNA underwent amplification by bias-controlled multiplex PCR, followed by high-throughput sequencing. In the authors' own workflow: To quantify the absolute abundance of every unique TCRbeta CDR3 region, sequences were collapsed and filtered. T cell fraction was estimated by normalizing TCRbeta template counts to usable DNA, which was measured by amplifying reference genes present in all nucleated cells. Repertoire TCRs were annotated as SARS-CoV-2-specific by exact matching of V gene, CDR3 amino acid sequence and J gene to a known reactive TCR set. The reference SARS-CoV-2 TCR set was obtained from MIRA and was filtered for enrichment in COVID-19-positive ImmuneCODE repertoires, whereby public or cross-reactive TCRs were removed. Based on the MIRA antigens, annotated TCRs were further analysed at the level of specific ORF or position within ORF. Depth was the summed frequency of annotated unique rearrangements, while breadth was defined as annotated unique rearrangements over total unique productive rearrangements. Two-sided Wilcoxon rank-sum tests were applied when comparing TCR breadth between groups. TCRdb provides this immuneACCESS table in a form limited to in-frame rearrangements. Some clones are lacking; in checked studies, under half of them reflect an unresolved V gene, and why the rest are absent is not known. V and J calls and clone size are given by that table; D and trimming were obtained from the DNA. The sample table contains about 480,000 clones; only one count was recorded for roughly 85% of them. The ten largest clones capture 9.5% to 15% of the sample.

Of note for this clone: Which antigen it targets is not known. Base qualities are missing; no much larger clone stands one base away.

The germline V gene provides CDR1 SGHAT and CDR2 FQNNGV. The CDR3 starts with the cysteine, ends with the phenylalanine, and has 15 residues. Only CDR3 DNA is held: 45 bases, read in frame from base 1. Trimming removed 1 base from V and 6 bases from J; the gene matches leave 5 bases unexplained. What the research found in general, with its limitations: It was noted by the authors that total T cell responses may have been underestimated by the TCR breadth and depth analyses. After vaccination, spike-specific CD8+ and CD4+ T cell responses were reported to show substantial breadth. Vaccine and placebo recipients had comparable non-spike TCR breadth, which fits with the vaccine containing only spike. Comparing responses between vaccine doses or regimens was not something the study was powered to do. Higher spike-specific TCR breadth was observed in Ad26.COV2.S recipients than in placebo recipients (P = 0.0014).

The sample's treatment or condition, from its label and the paper: 15 to 20 received Ad26.COV2.S at low or high dose, single or two shots; five or six received placebo; per-sample allocation not given. Repertoires of vaccine and placebo recipients were sequenced from samples collected on day 63 after the first injection. Between 29 July and 7 August 2020, Cohort 1b enrolled fewer than 30 adults aged 18-55 years at one site in Boston, USA. Ad26.COV2.S consisted of a replication-incompetent adenovirus type 26 vector by which a prefusion-stabilized SARS-CoV-2 spike protein from the original Wuhan strain was expressed.

The origin of this receptor is a person aged 18 to 65 who received the Ad26.COV2.S COVID-19 vaccine or a placebo. Sequenced material: peripheral blood, taken in a trial of Ad26.COV2.S vaccine versus placebo. Rearrangement joined TRBV11-2 to TRBJ2-3, and TRBD2 aligns with 9 junction nucleotides. The sequence in DNA is TGTGCCAGCAGCTTAGGTAGCGGGAGATTGGATACGCAGTATTTT. The resulting protein is CASSLGSGRLDTQYF.